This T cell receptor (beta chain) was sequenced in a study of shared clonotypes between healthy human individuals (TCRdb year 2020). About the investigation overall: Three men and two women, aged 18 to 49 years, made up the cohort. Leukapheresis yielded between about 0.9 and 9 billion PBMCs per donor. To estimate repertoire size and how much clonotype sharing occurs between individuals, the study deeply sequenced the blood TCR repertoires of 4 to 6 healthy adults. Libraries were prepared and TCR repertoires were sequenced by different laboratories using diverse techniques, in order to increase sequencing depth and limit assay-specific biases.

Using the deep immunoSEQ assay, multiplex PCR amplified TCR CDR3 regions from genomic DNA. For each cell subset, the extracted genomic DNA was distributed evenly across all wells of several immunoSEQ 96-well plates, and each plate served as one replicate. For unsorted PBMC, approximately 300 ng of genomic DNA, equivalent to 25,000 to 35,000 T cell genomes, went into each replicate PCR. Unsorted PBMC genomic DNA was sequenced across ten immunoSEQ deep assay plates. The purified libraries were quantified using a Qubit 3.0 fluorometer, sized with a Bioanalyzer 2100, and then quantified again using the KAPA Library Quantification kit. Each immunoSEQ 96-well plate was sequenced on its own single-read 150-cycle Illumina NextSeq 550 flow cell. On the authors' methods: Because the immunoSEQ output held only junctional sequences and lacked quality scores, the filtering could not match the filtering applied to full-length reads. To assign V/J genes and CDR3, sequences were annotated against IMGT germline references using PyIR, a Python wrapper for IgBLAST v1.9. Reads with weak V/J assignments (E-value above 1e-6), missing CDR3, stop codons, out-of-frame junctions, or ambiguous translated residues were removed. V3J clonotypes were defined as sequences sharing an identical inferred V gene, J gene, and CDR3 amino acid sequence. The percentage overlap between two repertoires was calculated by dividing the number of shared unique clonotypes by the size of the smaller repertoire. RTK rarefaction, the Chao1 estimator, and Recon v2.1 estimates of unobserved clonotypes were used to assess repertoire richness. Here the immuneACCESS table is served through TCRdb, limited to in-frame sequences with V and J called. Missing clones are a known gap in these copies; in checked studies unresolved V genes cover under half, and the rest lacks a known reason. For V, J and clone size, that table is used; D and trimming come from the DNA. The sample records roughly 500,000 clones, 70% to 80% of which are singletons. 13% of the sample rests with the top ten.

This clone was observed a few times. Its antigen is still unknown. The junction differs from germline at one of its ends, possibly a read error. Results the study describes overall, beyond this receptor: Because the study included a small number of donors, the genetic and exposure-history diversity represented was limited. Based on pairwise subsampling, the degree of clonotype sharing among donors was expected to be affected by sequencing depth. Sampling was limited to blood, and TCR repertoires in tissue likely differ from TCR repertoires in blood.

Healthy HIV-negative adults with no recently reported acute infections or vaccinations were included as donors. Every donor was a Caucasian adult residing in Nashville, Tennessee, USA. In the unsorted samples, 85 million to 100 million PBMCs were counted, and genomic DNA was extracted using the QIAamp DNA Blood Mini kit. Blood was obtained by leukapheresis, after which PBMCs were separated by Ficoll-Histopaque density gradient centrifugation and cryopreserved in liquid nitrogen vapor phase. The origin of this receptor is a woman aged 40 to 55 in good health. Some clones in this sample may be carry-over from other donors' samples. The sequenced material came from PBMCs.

The CDR3 is CASSVGTGDRSDVF. The DNA sequence is TGCGCCAGCAGCGTCGGGACAGGGGATAGATCAGATGTCTTT. This chain is built from TRBV5-1 and TRBJ1-1, with 10 central nucleotides matching TRBD1. The germline V gene sets CDR1 to SGHRS and CDR2 to YFSETQ. Including cysteine and phenylalanine, the CDR3 has 14 amino acids. Just CDR3 DNA is preserved here, 42 bases in frame from base 1.